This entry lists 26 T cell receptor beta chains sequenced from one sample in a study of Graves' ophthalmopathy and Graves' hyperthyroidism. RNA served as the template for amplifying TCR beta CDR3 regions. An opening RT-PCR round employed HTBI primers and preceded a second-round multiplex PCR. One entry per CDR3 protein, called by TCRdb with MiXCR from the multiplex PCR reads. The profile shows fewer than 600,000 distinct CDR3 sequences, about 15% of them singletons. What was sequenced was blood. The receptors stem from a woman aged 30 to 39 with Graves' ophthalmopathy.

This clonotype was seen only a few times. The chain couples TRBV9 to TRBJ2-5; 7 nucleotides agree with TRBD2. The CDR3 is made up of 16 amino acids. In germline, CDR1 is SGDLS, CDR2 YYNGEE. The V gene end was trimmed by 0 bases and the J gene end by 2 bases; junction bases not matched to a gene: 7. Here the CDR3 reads CASSVVGGRLQETQYF. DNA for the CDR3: TGTGCCAGCAGCGTAGTCGGGGGGAGGTTACAAGAGACCCAGTACTTC. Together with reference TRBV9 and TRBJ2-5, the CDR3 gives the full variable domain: DSGVTQTPKHLITATGQRVTLRCSPRSGDLSVYWYQQSLDQGLQFLIQYYNGEERAKGNILERFSAQQFPDLHSELNLSSLELGDSALYFCASSVVGGRLQETQYFGPGTRLLVL.

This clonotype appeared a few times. CDR3 in DNA: TGCGCCAGCAGCCAGGGACAGGGGGCAGGTGAAGCTTTCTTT. It specifies CASSQGQGAGEAFF. The rearrangement uses TRBV4-1 and TRBJ1-1; the match to TRBD1 covers 12 bases. The length of the CDR3 is 14 residues. Germline V CDR1 and CDR2: MGHRA, YSYEKL. V gave up 3 bases and J gave up 7 bases; unmatched junction bases: 3.

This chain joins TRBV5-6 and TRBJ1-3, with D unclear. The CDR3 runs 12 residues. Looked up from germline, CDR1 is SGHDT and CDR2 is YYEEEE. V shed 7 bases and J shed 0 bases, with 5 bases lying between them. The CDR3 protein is CASGYSGNTIYF. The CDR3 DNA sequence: TGTGCCAGCGGCTACTCTGGAAACACCATATATTTT.

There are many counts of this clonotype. DNA for the CDR3: TGTGCCAGCTCTAAAGCGGGAACTGAAGCTTTCTTT. As protein: CASSKAGTEAFF. The chain couples TRBV18 to TRBJ1-1; D remains unclear. V was shortened by 6 bases and J by 5 bases, with 10 bases between the two germline ends. CDR1 KGHSH and CDR2 LQKENI come from the germline V gene. There are 12 residues in the CDR3.

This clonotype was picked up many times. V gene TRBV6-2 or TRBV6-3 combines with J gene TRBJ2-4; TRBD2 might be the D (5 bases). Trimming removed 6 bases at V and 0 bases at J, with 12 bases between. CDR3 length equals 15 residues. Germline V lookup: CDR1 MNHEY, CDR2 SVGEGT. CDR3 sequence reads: CASRTPGLAKNIQYF. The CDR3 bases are TGTGCCAGCAGGACGCCCGGACTAGCCAAAAACATTCAGTACTTC.

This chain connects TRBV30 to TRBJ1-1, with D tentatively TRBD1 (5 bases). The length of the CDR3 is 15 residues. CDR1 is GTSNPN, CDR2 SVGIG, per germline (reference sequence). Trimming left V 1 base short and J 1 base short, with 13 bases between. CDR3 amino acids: CAWSESPQGNTEAFF. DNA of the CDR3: TGTGCCTGGAGTGAGTCCCCTCAGGGGAACACTGAAGCTTTCTTT.

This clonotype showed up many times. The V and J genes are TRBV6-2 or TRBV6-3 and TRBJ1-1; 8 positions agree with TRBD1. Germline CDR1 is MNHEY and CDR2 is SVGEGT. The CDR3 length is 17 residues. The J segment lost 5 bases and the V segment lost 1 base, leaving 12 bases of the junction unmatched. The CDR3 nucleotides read TGTGCCAGCAGTTACTGGCCAGGGGGCGCGAGGGATACTGAAGCTTTCTTT. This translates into CASSYWPGGARDTEAFF.

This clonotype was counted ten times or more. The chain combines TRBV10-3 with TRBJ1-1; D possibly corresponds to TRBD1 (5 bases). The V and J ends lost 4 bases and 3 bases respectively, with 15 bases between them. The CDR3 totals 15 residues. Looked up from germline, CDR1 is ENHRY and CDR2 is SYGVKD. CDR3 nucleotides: TGTGCCATCAGTGGGTCCGGGGGGAGGGACACTGAAGCTTTCTTT. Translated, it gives CAISGSGGRDTEAFF.

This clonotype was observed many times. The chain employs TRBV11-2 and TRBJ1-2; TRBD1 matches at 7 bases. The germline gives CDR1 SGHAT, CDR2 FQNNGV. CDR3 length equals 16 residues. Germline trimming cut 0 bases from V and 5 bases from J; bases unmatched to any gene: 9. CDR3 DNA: TGTGCCAGCAGCTTAGAAGCGTCAGGGGGGACGTATGGCTACACCTTC. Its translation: CASSLEASGGTYGYTF.

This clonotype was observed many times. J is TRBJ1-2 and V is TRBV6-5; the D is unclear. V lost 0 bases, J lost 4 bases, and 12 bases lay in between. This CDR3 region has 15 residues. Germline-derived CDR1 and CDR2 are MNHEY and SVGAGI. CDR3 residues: CASSYSSLGPYGYTF. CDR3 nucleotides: TGTGCCAGCAGTTACTCGAGCCTAGGGCCCTATGGCTACACCTTC.

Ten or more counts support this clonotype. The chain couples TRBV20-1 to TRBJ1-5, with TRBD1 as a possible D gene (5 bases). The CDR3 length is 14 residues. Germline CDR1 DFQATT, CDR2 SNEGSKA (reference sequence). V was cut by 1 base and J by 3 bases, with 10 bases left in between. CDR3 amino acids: CSARVEGHNQPQHF. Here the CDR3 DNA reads TGCAGTGCTAGAGTTGAGGGGCACAATCAGCCCCAGCATTTT.

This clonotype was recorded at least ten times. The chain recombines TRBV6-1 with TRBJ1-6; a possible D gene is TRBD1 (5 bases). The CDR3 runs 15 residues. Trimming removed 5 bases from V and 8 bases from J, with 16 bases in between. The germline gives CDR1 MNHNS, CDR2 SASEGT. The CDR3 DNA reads TGTGCCAGCAGTAGACGTGGCAGGGAAGATTCACCCCTCCACTTT. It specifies CASSRRGREDSPLHF.

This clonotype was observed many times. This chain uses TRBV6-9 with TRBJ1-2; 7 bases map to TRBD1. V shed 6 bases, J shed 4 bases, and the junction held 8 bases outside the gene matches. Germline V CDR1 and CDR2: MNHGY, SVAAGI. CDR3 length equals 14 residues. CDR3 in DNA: TGTGCCAGCAGGCTGGGACAGACGTTCTATGGCTACACCTTC. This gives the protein CASRLGQTFYGYTF.

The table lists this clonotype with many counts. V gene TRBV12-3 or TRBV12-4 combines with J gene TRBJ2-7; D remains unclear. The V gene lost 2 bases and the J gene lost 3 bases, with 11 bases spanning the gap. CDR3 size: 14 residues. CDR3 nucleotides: TGTGCCAGCAGTTTAACGGGCGACTTCTACGAGCAGTACTTC. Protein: CASSLTGDFYEQYF.

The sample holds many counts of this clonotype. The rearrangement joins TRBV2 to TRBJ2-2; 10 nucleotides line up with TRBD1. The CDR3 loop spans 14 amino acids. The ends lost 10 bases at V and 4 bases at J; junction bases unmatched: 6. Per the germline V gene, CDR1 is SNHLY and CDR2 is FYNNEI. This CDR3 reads CATPRTGGTGELFF. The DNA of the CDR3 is TGTGCCACACCGAGGACAGGGGGCACCGGGGAGCTGTTTTTT.

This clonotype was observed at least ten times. The CDR3 region has the DNA TGCAGTGCTAGCCCTCCGGCTTCTAACACTGAAGCTTTCTTT. Its protein is CSASPPASNTEAFF. The rearrangement links TRBV20-1 to TRBJ1-1; D remains unclear. Germline values: CDR1 DFQATT, CDR2 SNEGSKA (reference sequence). V shed 3 bases and J shed 2 bases, with 13 bases lying between them. The CDR3 has 14 residues.

Here the CDR3 DNA reads TGTGCCAGCAGCAACGGGGACAGGGGGAGCAATCAGCCCCAGCATTTT. It translates to CASSNGDRGSNQPQHF. The rearrangement uses TRBV5-6 and TRBJ1-5, with 11 bases that match TRBD1. CDR3 length: 16 residues. V lost 4 bases and J lost 1; bases outside the gene matches: 4. CDR1 is SGHDT, CDR2 YYEEEE, per germline.

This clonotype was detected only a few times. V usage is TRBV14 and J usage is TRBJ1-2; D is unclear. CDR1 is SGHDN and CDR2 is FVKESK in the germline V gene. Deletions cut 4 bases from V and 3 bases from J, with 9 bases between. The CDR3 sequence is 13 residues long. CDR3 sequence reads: CASSPGRYYGYTF. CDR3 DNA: TGTGCCAGCAGCCCGGGGAGATACTATGGCTACACCTTC. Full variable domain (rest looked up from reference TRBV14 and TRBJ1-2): EAGVTQFPSHSVIEKGQTVTLRCDPISGHDNLYWYRRVMGKEIKFLLHFVKESKQDESGMPNNRFLAERTGGTYSTLKVQPAELEDSGVYFCASSPGRYYGYTFGSGTRLTVV.

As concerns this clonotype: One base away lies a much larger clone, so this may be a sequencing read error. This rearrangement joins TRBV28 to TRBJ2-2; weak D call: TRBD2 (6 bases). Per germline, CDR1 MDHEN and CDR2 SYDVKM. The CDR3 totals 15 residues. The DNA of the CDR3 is TGTGCCATCAGTTTCTACGGGAGCGACCCCGGGGAGCTGTTTTTT. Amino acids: CAISFYGSDPGELFF. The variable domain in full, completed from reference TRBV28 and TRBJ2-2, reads DVKVTQSSRYLVKRTGEKVFLECVQDMDHENMFWYRQDPGLGLRLIYFSYDVKMKEKGDIPEGYSVSREKKERFSLILESASTNQTSMYLCAISFYGSDPGELFFGEGSRLTVL.

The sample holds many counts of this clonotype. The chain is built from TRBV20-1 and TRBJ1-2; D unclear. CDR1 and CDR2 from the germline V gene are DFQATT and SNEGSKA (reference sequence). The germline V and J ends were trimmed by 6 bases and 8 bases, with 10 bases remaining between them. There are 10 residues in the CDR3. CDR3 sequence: CSALMGGYTF. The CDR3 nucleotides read TGCAGTGCATTAATGGGAGGCTACACCTTC.

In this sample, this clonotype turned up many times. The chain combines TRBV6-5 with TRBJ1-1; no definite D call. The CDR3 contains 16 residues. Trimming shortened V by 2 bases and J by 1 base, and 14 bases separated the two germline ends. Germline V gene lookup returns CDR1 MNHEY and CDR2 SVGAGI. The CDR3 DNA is TGTGCCAGCAGTTACGCCAGCGGGTCGGGGAACACTGAAGCTTTCTTT. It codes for CASSYASGSGNTEAFF.

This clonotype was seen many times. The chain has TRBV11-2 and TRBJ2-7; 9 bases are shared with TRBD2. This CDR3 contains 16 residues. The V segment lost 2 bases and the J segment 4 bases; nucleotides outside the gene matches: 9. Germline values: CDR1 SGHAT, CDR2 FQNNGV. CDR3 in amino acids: CASSLHGGRAVYEQYF. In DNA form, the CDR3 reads TGTGCCAGCAGCTTACATGGCGGGAGGGCCGTTTACGAGCAGTACTTC.

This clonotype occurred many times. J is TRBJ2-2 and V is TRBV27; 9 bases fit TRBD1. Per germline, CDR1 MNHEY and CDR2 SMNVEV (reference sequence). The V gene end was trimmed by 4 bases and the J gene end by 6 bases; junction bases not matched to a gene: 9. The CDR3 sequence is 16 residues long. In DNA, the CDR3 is TGTGCCAGCAGTTCCACCGACAGGGGGAAGGCCGGGGAGCTGTTTTTT. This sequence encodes CASSSTDRGKAGELFF.

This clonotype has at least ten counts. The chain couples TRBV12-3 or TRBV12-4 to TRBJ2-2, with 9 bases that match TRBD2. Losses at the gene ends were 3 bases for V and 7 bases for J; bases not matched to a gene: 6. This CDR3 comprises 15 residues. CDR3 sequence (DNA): TGTGCCAGCAGTTTCGCGGGGGGGCCTGACGGGGAGCTGTTTTTT. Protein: CASSFAGGPDGELFF.

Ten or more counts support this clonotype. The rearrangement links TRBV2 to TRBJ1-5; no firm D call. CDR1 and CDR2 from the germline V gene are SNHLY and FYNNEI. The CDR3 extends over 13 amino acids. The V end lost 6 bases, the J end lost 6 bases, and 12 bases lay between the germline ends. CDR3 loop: CASRTPHRQPQHF. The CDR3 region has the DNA TGTGCCAGCAGGACTCCCCATCGTCAGCCCCAGCATTTT.

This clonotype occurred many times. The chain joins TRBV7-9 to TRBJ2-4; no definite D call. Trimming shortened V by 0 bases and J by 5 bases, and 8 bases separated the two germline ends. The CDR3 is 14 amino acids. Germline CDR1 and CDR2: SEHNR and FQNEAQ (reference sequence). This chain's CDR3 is CASSLAGRQNIQYF. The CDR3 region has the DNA TGTGCCAGCAGCTTAGCTGGGCGACAAAACATTCAGTACTTC. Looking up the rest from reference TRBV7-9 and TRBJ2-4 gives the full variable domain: DTGVSQNPRHKITKRGQNVTFRCDPISEHNRLYWYRQTLGQGPEFLTYFQNEAQLEKSRLLSDRFSAERPKGSFSTLEIQRTEQGDSAMYLCASSLAGRQNIQYFGAGTRLSVL.